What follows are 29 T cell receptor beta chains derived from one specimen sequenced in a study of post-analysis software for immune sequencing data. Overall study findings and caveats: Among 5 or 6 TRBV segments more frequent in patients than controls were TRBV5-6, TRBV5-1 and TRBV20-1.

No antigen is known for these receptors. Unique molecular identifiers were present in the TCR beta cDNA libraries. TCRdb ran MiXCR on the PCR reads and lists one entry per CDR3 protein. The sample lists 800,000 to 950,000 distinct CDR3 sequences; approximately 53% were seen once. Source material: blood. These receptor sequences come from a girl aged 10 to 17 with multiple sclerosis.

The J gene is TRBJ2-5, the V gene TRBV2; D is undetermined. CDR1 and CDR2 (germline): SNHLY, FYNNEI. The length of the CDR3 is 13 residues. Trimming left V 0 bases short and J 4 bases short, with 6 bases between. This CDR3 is CASSEAVRETQYF. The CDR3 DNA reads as TGTGCCAGCAGTGAAGCGGTACGAGAGACCCAGTACTTC.

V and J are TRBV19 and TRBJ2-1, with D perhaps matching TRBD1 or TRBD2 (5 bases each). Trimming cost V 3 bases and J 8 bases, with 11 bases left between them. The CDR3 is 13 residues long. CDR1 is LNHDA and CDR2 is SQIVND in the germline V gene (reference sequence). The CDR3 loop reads CASSMGLGDEQFF. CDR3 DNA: TGTGCCAGTAGTATGGGGTTGGGGGATGAGCAGTTCTTC.

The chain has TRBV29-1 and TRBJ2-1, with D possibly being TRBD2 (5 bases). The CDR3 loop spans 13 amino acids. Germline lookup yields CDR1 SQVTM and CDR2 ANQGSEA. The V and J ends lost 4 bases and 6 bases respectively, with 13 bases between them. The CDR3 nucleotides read TGCAGCGTTGGGCTACAGCGGAGCAATGAGCAGTTCTTC. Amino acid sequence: CSVGLQRSNEQFF.

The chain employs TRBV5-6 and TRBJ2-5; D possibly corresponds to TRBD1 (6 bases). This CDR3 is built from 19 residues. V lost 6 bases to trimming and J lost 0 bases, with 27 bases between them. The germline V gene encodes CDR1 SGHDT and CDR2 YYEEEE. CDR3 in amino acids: CASMRGSDRPFGYQETQYF. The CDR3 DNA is TGTGCCAGCATGAGGGGGTCCGACCGCCCATTCGGGTACCAAGAGACCCAGTACTTC.

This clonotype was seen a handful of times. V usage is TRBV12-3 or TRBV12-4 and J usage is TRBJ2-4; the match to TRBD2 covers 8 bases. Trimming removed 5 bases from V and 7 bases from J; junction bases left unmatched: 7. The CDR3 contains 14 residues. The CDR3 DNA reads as TGTGCCAGCAGTCCCCGCTCGGGGGGGAACATTCAGTACTTC. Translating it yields CASSPRSGGNIQYF.

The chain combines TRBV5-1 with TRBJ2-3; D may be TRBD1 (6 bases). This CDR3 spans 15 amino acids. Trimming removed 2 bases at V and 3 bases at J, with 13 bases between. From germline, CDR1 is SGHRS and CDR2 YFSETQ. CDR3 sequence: CASSFGRGATDTQYF. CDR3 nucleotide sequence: TGCGCCAGCAGCTTCGGCAGGGGTGCGACAGATACGCAGTATTTT.

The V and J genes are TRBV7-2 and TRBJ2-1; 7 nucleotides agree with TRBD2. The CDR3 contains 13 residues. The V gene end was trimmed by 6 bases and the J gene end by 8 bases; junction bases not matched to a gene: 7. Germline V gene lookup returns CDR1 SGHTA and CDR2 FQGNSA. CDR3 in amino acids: CASRLTSPHEQFF. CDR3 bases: TGTGCCAGCAGGTTGACTAGCCCCCATGAGCAGTTCTTC. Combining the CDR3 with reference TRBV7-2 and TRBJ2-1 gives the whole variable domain GAGVSQSPSNKVTEKGKDVELRCDPISGHTALYWYRQSLGQGLEFLIYFQGNSAPDKSGLPSDRFSAERTGGSVSTLTIQRTQQEDSAVYLCASRLTSPHEQFFGPGTRLTVL.

As DNA, the CDR3 is TGTGCCAGCAGCCTAAGGTCTGCCCAGGGCATTCAGTACTTC. Translated, it gives CASSLRSAQGIQYF. The V gene is TRBV7-9, the J gene TRBJ2-4; D possibly corresponds to TRBD1 (5 bases). The CDR3 totals 14 residues. Germline V lookup: CDR1 SEHNR, CDR2 FQNEAQ (reference sequence). V lost 5 bases and J lost 9, with 17 bases in between.

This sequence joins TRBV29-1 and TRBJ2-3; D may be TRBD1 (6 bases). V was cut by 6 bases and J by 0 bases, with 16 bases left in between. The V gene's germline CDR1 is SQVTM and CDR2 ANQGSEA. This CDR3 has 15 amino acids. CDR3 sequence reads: CSVRGQFPSTDTQYF. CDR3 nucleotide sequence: TGCAGCGTCCGCGGACAGTTTCCCAGCACAGATACGCAGTATTTT.

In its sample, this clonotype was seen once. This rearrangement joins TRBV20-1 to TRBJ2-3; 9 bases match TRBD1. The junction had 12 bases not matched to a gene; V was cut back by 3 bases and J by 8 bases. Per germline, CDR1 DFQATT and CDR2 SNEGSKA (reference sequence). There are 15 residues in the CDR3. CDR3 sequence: CSASPPGTGTGTQYF. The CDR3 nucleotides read TGCAGTGCTAGCCCCCCCGGGACAGGGACTGGTACGCAGTATTTT.

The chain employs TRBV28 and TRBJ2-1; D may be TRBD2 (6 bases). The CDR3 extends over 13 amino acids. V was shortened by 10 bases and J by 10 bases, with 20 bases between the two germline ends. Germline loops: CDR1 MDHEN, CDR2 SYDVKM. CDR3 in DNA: TGTGCCACCTTCTACCGGGACTCCCAGGAGCAGTTCTTC. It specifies CATFYRDSQEQFF.

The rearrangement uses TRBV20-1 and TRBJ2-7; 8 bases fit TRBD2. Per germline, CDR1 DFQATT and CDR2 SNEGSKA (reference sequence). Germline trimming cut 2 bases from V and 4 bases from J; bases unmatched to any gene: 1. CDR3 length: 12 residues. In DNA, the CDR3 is TGCAGTGCTAGACAGCGGGAGTACGAGCAGTACTTC. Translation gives CSARQREYEQYF.

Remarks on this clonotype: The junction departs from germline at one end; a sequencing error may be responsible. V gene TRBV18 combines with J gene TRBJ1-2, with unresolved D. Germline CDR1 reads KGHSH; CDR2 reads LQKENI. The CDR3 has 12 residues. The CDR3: CASPPTADGYTF. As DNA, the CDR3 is TGTGCCAGCCCACCTACAGCTGATGGCTACACCTTC.

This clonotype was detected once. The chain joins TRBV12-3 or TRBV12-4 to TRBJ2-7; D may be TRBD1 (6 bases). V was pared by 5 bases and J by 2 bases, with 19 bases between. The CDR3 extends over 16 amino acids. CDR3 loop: CASSQSPRGRAYEQYF. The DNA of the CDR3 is TGTGCCAGCAGTCAATCCCCCAGGGGCAGGGCCTACGAGCAGTACTTC.

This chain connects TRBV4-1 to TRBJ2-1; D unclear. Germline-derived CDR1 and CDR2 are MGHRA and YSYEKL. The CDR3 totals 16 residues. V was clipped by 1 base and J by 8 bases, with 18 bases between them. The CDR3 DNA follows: TGCGCCAGCAGCCAAGCCTGGCAGGTGGTTTGGGATGAGCAGTTCTTC. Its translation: CASSQAWQVVWDEQFF.

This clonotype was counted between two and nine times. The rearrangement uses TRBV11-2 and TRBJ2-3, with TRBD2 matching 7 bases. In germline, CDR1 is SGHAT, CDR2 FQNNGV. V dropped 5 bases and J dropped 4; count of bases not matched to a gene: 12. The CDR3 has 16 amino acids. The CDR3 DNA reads TGTGCCAGCAGCCCTAGGGCGGGAGCCTTAGCAGATACGCAGTATTTT. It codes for CASSPRAGALADTQYF.

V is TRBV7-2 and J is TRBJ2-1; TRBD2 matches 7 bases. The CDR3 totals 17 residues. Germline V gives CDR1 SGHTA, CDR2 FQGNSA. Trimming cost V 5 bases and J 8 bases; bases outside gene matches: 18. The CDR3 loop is CASSHGSERGLSYEQFF. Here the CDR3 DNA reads TGTGCCAGCAGCCATGGAAGTGAGCGGGGCCTGTCGTATGAGCAGTTCTTC.

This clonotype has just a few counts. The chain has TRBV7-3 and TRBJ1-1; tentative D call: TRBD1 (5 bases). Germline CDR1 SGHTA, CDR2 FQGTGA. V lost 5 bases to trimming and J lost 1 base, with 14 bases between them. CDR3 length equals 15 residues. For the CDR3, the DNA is TGTGCCAGCAGCCTGGGACCCATTTCGAACACTGAAGCTTTCTTT. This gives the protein CASSLGPISNTEAFF. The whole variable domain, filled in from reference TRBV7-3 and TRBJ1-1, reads GAGVSQTPSNKVTEKGKYVELRCDPISGHTALYWYRQSLGQGPEFLIYFQGTGAADDSGLPNDRFFAVRPEGSVSTLKIQRTERGDSAVYLCASSLGPISNTEAFFGQGTRLTVV.

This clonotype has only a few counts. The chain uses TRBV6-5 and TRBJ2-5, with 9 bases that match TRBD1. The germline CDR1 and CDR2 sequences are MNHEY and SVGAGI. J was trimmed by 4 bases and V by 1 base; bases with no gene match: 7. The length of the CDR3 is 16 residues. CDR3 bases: TGTGCCAGCAGTTACTACCCGGGACAGGGTATAGAGACCCAGTACTTC. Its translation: CASSYYPGQGIETQYF.

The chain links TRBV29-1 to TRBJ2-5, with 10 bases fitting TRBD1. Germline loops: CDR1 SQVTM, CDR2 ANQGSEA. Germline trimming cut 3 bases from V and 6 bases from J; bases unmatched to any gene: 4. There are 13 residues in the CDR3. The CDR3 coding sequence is TGCAGCGTTGAGACAGGGGGCGCAAAGACCCAGTACTTC. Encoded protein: CSVETGGAKTQYF.

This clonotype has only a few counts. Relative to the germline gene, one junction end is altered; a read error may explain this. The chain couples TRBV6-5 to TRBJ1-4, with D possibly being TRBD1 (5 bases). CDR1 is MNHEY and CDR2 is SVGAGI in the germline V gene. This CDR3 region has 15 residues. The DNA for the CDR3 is TGTGCCAGCAGTTACCGGGGGTCGGGAAATGGAAAACTGTTTTTT. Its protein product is CASSYRGSGNGKLFF.

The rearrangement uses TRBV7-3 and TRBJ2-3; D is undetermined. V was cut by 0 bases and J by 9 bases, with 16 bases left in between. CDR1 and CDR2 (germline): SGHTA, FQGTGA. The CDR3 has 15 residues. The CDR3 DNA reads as TGTGCCAGCAGCTTAACCGGGCCTATCGGACCAACGCAGTATTTT. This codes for CASSLTGPIGPTQYF.

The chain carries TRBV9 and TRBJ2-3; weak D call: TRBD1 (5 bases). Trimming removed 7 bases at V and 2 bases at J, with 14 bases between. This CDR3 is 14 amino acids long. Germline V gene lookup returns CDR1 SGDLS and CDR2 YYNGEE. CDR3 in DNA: TGTGCCAGCGGGCAGGGCCTACACACAGATACGCAGTATTTT. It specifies CASGQGLHTDTQYF.

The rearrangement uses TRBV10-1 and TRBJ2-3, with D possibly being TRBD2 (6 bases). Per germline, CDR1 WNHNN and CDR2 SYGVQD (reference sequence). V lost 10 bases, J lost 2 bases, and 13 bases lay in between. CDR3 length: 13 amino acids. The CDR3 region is CATRDAVTDTQYF. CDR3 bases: TGCGCCACGCGGGATGCGGTCACAGATACGCAGTATTTT.

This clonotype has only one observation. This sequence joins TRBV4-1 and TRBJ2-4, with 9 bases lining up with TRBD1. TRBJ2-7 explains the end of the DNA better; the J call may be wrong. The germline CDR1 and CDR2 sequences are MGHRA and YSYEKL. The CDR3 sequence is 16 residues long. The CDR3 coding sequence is TGCGCCAGCAGCTTGGCCTCCTACGGGACAGGGACCGAGCAGTACTTC. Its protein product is CASSLASYGTGTEQYF.

The CDR3 DNA follows: TGCAGTGACAGGGTCCATGAGCAGTACTTC. It encodes CSDRVHEQYF. The gene calls are TRBV29-1 and TRBJ2-5; 7 bases map to TRBD1. The CDR3 spans 10 residues. Germline-derived CDR1 and CDR2 are SQVTM and ANQGSEA.

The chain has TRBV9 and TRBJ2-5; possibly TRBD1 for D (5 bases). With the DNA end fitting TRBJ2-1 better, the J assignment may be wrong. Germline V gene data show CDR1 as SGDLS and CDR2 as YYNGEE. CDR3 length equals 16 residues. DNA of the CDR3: TGTGCCAGCAGCGTGGGGCAGGAGTGGTACCAAGAGACCCAGTTCTTC. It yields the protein CASSVGQEWYQETQFF.

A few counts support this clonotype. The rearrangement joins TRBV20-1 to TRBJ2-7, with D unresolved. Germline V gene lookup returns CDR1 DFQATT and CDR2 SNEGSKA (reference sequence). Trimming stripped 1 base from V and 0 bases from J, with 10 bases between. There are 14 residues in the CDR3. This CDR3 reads CSARVNWSSYEQYF. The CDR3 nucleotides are TGCAGTGCTAGAGTAAATTGGAGCTCCTACGAGCAGTACTTC.

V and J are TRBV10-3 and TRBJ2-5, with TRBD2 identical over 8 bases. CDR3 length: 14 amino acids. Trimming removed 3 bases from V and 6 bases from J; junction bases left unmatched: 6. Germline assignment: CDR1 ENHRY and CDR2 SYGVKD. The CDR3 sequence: CAISEGGRIKTQYF. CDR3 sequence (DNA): TGTGCCATCAGTGAAGGCGGGAGGATAAAGACCCAGTACTTC.